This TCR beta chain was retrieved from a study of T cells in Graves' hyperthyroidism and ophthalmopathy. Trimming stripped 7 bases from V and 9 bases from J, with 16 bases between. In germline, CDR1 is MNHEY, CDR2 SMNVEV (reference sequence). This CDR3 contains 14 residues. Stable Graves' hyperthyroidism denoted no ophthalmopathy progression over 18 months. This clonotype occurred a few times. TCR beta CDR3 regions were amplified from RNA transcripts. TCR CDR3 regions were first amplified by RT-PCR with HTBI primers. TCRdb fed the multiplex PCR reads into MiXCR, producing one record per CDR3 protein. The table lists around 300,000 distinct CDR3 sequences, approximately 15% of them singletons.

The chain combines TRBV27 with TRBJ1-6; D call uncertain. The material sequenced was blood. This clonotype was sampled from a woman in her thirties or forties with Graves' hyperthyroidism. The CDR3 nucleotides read TGTGCCAGCAACTACGGAGGCCCCGCTTCACCCCTCCACTTT. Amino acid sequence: CASNYGGPASPLHF.